Listed here are 7 T cell receptor beta chains from one sample, sequenced in a study of blood T cell repertoires in COVID-19. The protocol was immunoSEQ multiplex PCR, while the TCRdb copy is restricted to in-frame clones and leaves out a portion. The sample includes about 54,000 clones, roughly 87% of them seen just once. The sequencing sample was made of peripheral blood. The receptors were sampled from a middle-aged man with COVID-19, enrolled during active disease.

This clone was observed a single time. V and J are TRBV27 and TRBJ2-7; 8 bases align to TRBD2. CDR3 length: 14 residues. The germline V gene has CDR1 MNHEY and CDR2 SMNVEV (reference sequence). V dropped 9 bases and J dropped 4; count of bases not matched to a gene: 11. CDR3: CASARGGEMYEQYF. CDR3 nucleotides: TGTGCCAGTGCCCGGGGGGGGGAAATGTACGAGCAGTACTTC.

The chain joins TRBV7-3 to TRBJ1-1; D is unresolved. Germline V lookup: CDR1 SGHTA, CDR2 FQGTGA. This CDR3 comprises 13 residues. Trimming stripped 1 base from V and 1 base from J, with 4 bases between. CDR3 loop: CASSLIKNTEAFF. CDR3 nucleotides: TGTGCCAGCAGCTTAATAAAGAACACTGAAGCTTTCTTT. The variable domain in full, with the rest retrieved from reference TRBV7-3 and TRBJ1-1, is GAGVSQTPSNKVTEKGKYVELRCDPISGHTALYWYRQSLGQGPEFLIYFQGTGAADDSGLPNDRFFAVRPEGSVSTLKIQRTERGDSAVYLCASSLIKNTEAFFGQGTRLTVV.

V gene TRBV2 combines with J gene TRBJ2-4; 8 positions match TRBD2. Trimming removed 5 bases from V and 8 bases from J; junction bases left unmatched: 17. This CDR3 is built from 17 residues. CDR1 is SNHLY and CDR2 is FYNNEI in the germline V gene. Here the CDR3 reads CASSFIGLAGSGDIQYF. In nucleotides, the CDR3 is TGTGCCAGCAGTTTCATTGGACTAGCTGGGAGTGGAGACATTCAGTACTTC.

The chain combines TRBV5-4 with TRBJ2-5; 9 nucleotides match TRBD2. V was clipped by 4 bases and J by 2 bases; unmatched bases: 6. The V gene's germline CDR1 is SGHNT and CDR2 YYREEE (reference sequence). CDR3 size: 15 residues. CDR3 nucleotides: TGTGCCAGCAGCGAGAGCGGGGGGAATCAAGAGACCCAGTACTTC. It translates to CASSESGGNQETQYF.

V usage is TRBV14 and J usage is TRBJ1-5; 8 bases are shared with TRBD1. The germline gives CDR1 SGHDN, CDR2 FVKESK. This CDR3 region has 15 residues. The V segment lost 1 base and the J segment 3 bases; nucleotides outside the gene matches: 2. The CDR3 loop is CASSQGQGINQPQHF. The CDR3 DNA is TGTGCCAGCAGCCAAGGACAGGGGATCAATCAGCCCCAGCATTTT.

The genes are TRBV5-6 and TRBJ1-2, with unresolved D. This CDR3 spans 13 amino acids. Germline V lookup: CDR1 SGHDT, CDR2 YYEEEE. V lost 4 bases to trimming and J lost 4 bases, with 11 bases between them. Written as DNA, the CDR3 is TGTGCCAGCAGCCTACAGCCCGGCTATGGCTACACCTTC. Protein product: CASSLQPGYGYTF.

This chain uses TRBV2 with TRBJ1-2; D unclear. With 3 bases removed from V and 8 bases from J, the gap between germline ends came to 10 bases. The CDR3 spans 12 residues. CDR1 is SNHLY, CDR2 FYNNEI, per germline. For the CDR3, the DNA is TGTGCCAGCAGTGAGTCCCAACGGGGCTACACCTTC. It codes for CASSESQRGYTF.